The clone carrying this T cell receptor (beta chain) came up once. Its specificity is not known. The donors were all Caucasian adults (living in Nashville, Tennessee). The V gene end was trimmed by 2 bases and the J gene end by 2 bases; junction bases not matched to a gene: 9. Germline V gene data show CDR1 as MNHEY and CDR2 as SMNVEV (reference sequence). This CDR3 comprises 16 residues. This specimen belongs to a study of shared clonotypes between healthy human individuals. Study-wide context: Each donor contributed plates that comprised three CD4 naive, three CD4 memory, two CD8 naive and one CD8 memory. General study results and limits: Sharing across four donors was highest in naive CD4 (around 5%) and lowest in memory CD8 (roughly 0.4%).

The method was immunoSEQ multiplex PCR; TCRdb's version includes in-frame clones alone and lacks a portion of them. Of around 2.3 million clones listed, around 95% are singletons. The material sequenced was naive CD4+ T cells sorted from blood. The subset was: CD45RA+ positively selected. The gene calls are TRBV27 and TRBJ2-7, with 7 nucleotides matching TRBD2. The clonotype originates from a man aged 18 to 29 in good health. The chain's CDR3 is CASSLIIAGGTYEQYF. CDR3 nucleotide sequence: TGTGCCAGCAGTTTAATCATAGCGGGTGGAACCTACGAGCAGTACTTC.